The 10 T cell receptor beta chains in this list originate from one sample, sequenced in a study of cytomegalovirus exposure and HLA in healthy donors. The study ran its PCR with 60 Vbeta and 13 Jbeta primers. Profiled with immunoSEQ multiplex PCR; TCRdb holds only in-frame clones, not every one. This table holds about 200,000 clones, about four fifths found once. The sample was PBMCs. These receptors were taken from a woman between 18 and 29 years old in good health and CMV-seronegative.

This clone occurred a few times. The rearrangement uses TRBV4-3 and TRBJ1-3, with TRBD1 as a possible D gene (6 bases). Trimming removed 2 bases at V and 0 bases at J, with 11 bases between. Germline CDR1 LGHNA, CDR2 YSLEER. CDR3 length: 16 amino acids. The CDR3, as DNA: TGCGCCAGCAGCCAAAACAGGGCCCACTCTGGAAACACCATATATTTT. Translating it yields CASSQNRAHSGNTIYF.

In its sample, this clone was seen a few times. The chain carries TRBV6-1 and TRBJ1-1; 8 bases are shared with TRBD1. The CDR3 is 14 residues long. V dropped 4 bases and J dropped 7; count of bases not matched to a gene: 8. The germline gives CDR1 MNHNS, CDR2 SASEGT. The CDR3: CASSGTGNGNEAFF. In DNA, the CDR3 is TGTGCCAGCAGTGGGACAGGGAATGGGAATGAAGCTTTCTTT.

The chain joins TRBV15 to TRBJ2-5, with 7 bases that match TRBD1. The germline gives CDR1 LNHNV, CDR2 YYDKDF (reference sequence). V shed 0 bases, J shed 3 bases, and the junction held 4 bases outside the gene matches. The CDR3 extends over 15 amino acids. CDR3 loop: CATSRDRDREETQYF. The CDR3, as DNA: TGTGCCACCAGCAGAGACAGGGACAGAGAAGAGACCCAGTACTTC. The full variable domain, rest sourced from reference TRBV15 and TRBJ2-5, is DAMVIQNPRYQVTQFGKPVTLSCSQTLNHNVMYWYQQKSSQAPKLLFHYYDKDFNNEADTPDNFQSRRPNTSFCFLDIRSPGLGDTAMYLCATSRDRDREETQYFGPGTRLLVL.

This rearrangement joins TRBV7-9 to TRBJ2-3; D possibly corresponds to TRBD2 (5 bases). Germline V gene data show CDR1 as SEHNR and CDR2 as FQNEAQ (reference sequence). The CDR3 consists of 13 residues. Trimming pared 1 base from V and 4 bases from J, leaving 6 bases between. The DNA for the CDR3 is TGTGCCAGCAGCTTAGTAGCGTCAGATACGCAGTATTTT. This sequence encodes CASSLVASDTQYF.

CDR3 loop: CASSPTGTGGIYEQYV. DNA for the CDR3: TGTGCCAGCAGTCCAACCGGGACAGGGGGGATCTACGAGCAGTACGTC. The chain joins TRBV28 to TRBJ2-7; 11 positions match TRBD1. Trimming cost V 5 bases and J 3 bases; bases outside gene matches: 9. Germline V gives CDR1 MDHEN, CDR2 SYDVKM. The CDR3 length is 16 residues.

The V and J genes are TRBV6-6 and TRBJ2-7; 8 bases are shared with TRBD1. Germline CDR1 and CDR2: MNHNY and SVGAGI (reference sequence). The ends lost 7 bases at V and 6 bases at J; junction bases unmatched: 11. The CDR3 has 14 residues. The CDR3 loop reads CASNIQGGFGEQYF. The CDR3 nucleotides are TGTGCCAGCAATATACAGGGGGGTTTTGGCGAGCAGTACTTC.

V gene TRBV15 combines with J gene TRBJ2-1, with TRBD2 matching 7 bases. V was pared by 0 bases and J by 10 bases, with 15 bases of the junction left unmatched. The length of the CDR3 is 17 residues. Germline loops: CDR1 LNHNV, CDR2 YYDKDF (reference sequence). The CDR3 coding sequence is TGTGCCACCAGCAGAGATATCGGGAGGTCCGGAGCTAAGGAGCAGTTCTTC. This gives the protein CATSRDIGRSGAKEQFF.

The chain links TRBV13 to TRBJ2-5; TRBD2 aligns across 16 bases. The assigned J gene may be wrong: the sequence end matches TRBJ2-7 better. CDR1 and CDR2 from the germline V gene are PRHDT and FYEKMQ (reference sequence). CDR3 length equals 18 residues. The chain's CDR3 is CASSFGTSGRDRRSEQYF. CDR3 bases: TGTGCCAGCAGTTTCGGGACTAGCGGGAGGGACCGGCGGTCCGAGCAGTACTTC.

This clone has a single count. The V and J genes are TRBV7-9 and TRBJ2-2; the match to TRBD1 covers 10 bases. With 5 bases clipped from V and 5 bases from J, the junction kept 8 bases outside the gene matches. In germline, CDR1 is SEHNR, CDR2 FQNEAQ (reference sequence). CDR3 size: 16 residues. The CDR3: CASSGRDRGGTGELFF. The CDR3, as DNA: TGTGCCAGCAGCGGAAGGGACAGGGGTGGTACCGGGGAGCTGTTTTTT.

This chain connects TRBV28 to TRBJ1-5; 9 bases map to TRBD1. This CDR3 has 14 amino acids. In germline, CDR1 is MDHEN, CDR2 SYDVKM. The trim removed 4 bases at V and 7 bases at J, leaving 5 bases unmatched. The chain's CDR3 is CASSSGTGIQPQHF. CDR3 nucleotide sequence: TGTGCCAGCAGTTCCGGGACAGGGATCCAGCCCCAGCATTTT.